This T cell receptor (beta chain) is drawn from a study of cytomegalovirus exposure and HLA in healthy donors. Study context: Out of 300 to 500 genotyped donors, about 84% belonged to the Caucasian-associated ancestry cluster.

As for the donors, each was a healthy bone marrow donor. In the PCR, 60 Vbeta and 13 Jbeta primers were used. This table comes from immunoSEQ multiplex PCR, and its TCRdb copy is limited to in-frame clones, with some not included. This repertoire shows some 96,000 clones, 60% to 80% found once; its top ten account for around a fifth. This clone was seen a handful of times. The antigen is undetermined. Study-level results: Sequencing likely produced, as an artifact, a cluster of highly shared sequence variants. Other equally common chains were less clonally expanded than HLA-associated TCR beta chains, a later analysis showed.

Germline V CDR1 and CDR2: SGDLS, YYNGEE. The length of the CDR3 is 16 residues. V lost 4 bases to trimming and J lost 0 bases; unmatched junction nucleotides: 7. Source material: PBMCs. J is TRBJ1-3 and V is TRBV9, with 7 positions matching TRBD1. This sequence originates from a woman aged 60-70 years in good health and CMV-seropositive. The CDR3 bases are TGTGCCAGCAGCCAAAGACAGGGTTTCTCTGGAAACACCATATATTTT. It translates to CASSQRQGFSGNTIYF.